The 10 T cell receptor beta chains in this list originate from one sample, sequenced in a study of read filtering for tumor transcriptome and immune sequencing. The library was built from 400 ng RNA with molecular barcoded adaptors for alpha/delta and beta/gamma chains. TCRdb re-called the reads through MiXCR, storing one row per CDR3 protein. The profile shows about 58,000 distinct CDR3 sequences, about 12% of them singletons. Source material: a population of CD138-negative cells sorted from bone marrow. These receptors all stem from a donor at least 40 years old with multiple myeloma.

This clonotype came up many times. The chain joins TRBV29-1 to TRBJ1-5, with TRBD1 matching over 7 bases. The CDR3 sequence is 16 residues long. V dropped 2 bases and J dropped 4; count of bases not matched to a gene: 11. Germline-derived CDR1 and CDR2 are SQVTM and ANQGSEA. The CDR3 sequence: CSVELGGQRGNQPQHF. Written as DNA, the CDR3 is TGCAGCGTTGAACTGGGGGGACAGAGGGGGAATCAGCCCCAGCATTTT.

In its sample, this clonotype was seen a few times. This sequence joins TRBV5-6 and TRBJ2-1, with 9 bases lining up with TRBD1. Germline CDR1 and CDR2: SGHDT and YYEEEE. With 5 bases clipped from V and 6 bases from J, the junction kept 6 bases outside the gene matches. The CDR3 runs 14 residues. The DNA for the CDR3 is TGTGCCAGCAGTCCCGGGACAGGGCTCAATGAGCAGTTCTTC. It translates to CASSPGTGLNEQFF.

A remark on this clonotype: A single base is all that separates this from a far larger clone, so a read error is likely. The genes are TRBV6-8 and TRBJ1-1; TRBD1 matches at 8 bases. This CDR3 comprises 15 residues. CDR1 is MNHGY, CDR2 SAAAGT, per germline. The CDR3 DNA follows: TGTGCCTGCAGTTACTCGGACAGGGAAGGATTCGGGGCTTTCTTT. It yields the protein CACSYSDREGFGAFF.

The chain uses TRBV7-9 and TRBJ2-2; D perhaps matches TRBD2 (6 bases). CDR3 length: 15 amino acids. From germline, CDR1 is SEHNR and CDR2 FQNEAQ (reference sequence). The ends were cut back, 5 bases at V and 7 bases at J, with 17 bases in the middle. The CDR3 is CASSPGLRTGGELFF. CDR3 in DNA: TGTGCCAGCAGCCCGGGACTTCGAACGGGCGGGGAGCTGTTTTTT.

This clonotype has ten or more counts. V and J are TRBV30 and TRBJ2-5; unclear D gene. CDR1 and CDR2 from the germline V gene are GTSNPN and SVGIG (reference sequence). V dropped 0 bases and J dropped 4 bases, with 9 bases sitting between them. The CDR3 is 13 amino acids. The DNA for the CDR3 is TGTGCCTGGAGTGTTGGTAGCACAGAGACCCAGTACTTC. This encodes CAWSVGSTETQYF.

This clonotype was counted ten times or more. J is TRBJ1-1 and V is TRBV30; tentatively, D is TRBD1 (6 bases). Germline V gives CDR1 GTSNPN, CDR2 SVGIG (reference sequence). The V end lost 4 bases, the J end lost 1 base, and 19 bases lay between the germline ends. The CDR3 is 16 residues long. The CDR3 protein is CAWTHLGGRPNTEAFF. The CDR3 DNA is TGTGCCTGGACCCACCTGGGGGGGCGGCCGAACACTGAAGCTTTCTTT.

This clonotype was seen many times. This rearrangement joins TRBV2 to TRBJ1-5; 8 bases are shared with TRBD1. V trimming: 2 bases; J trimming: 6 bases; junction bases outside the gene matches: 3. The CDR3 totals 14 residues. Germline V gene data show CDR1 as SNHLY and CDR2 as FYNNEI. The CDR3 reads CASSENTGGQPQHF. The CDR3 bases are TGTGCCAGCAGTGAAAATACAGGGGGTCAGCCCCAGCATTTT.

This clonotype was recorded a few times. The chain recombines TRBV4-1 with TRBJ1-5; unclear D gene. This CDR3 spans 15 amino acids. The V gene's germline CDR1 is MGHRA and CDR2 YSYEKL. Trimming stripped 4 bases from V and 2 bases from J, with 12 bases between. This chain's CDR3 is CASSLVPQGNQPQHF. The CDR3 nucleotides are TGCGCCAGCAGCCTAGTGCCCCAGGGCAATCAGCCCCAGCATTTT.

This clonotype was detected a few times. The CDR3 ends on some other residue instead of the conserved phenylalanine or tryptophan, so this is likely a read error. The chain joins TRBV7-3 to TRBJ2-2; 8 bases fit TRBD2. The CDR3 length is 16 residues. The germline CDR1 and CDR2 sequences are SGHTA and FQGTGA. The ends lost 3 bases at V and 5 bases at J; junction bases unmatched: 8. CDR3 residues: CASSFSGTEITGELFS. The CDR3 nucleotides are TGTGCCAGCAGCTTTAGCGGGACTGAAATAACCGGGGAGCTGTTTTCT.

As for this clonotype: This may be a read error, as it is one base from a much larger clone. The chain employs TRBV29-1 and TRBJ2-5; D is unclear. The CDR3 sequence is 11 residues long. With 8 bases removed from V and 7 bases from J, the gap between germline ends came to 14 bases. Germline CDR1 SQVTM, CDR2 ANQGSEA. The CDR3 nucleotides are TGCAGCATATCCGCCCCCGGGACCCAGTACTTC. This encodes CSISAPGTQYF.